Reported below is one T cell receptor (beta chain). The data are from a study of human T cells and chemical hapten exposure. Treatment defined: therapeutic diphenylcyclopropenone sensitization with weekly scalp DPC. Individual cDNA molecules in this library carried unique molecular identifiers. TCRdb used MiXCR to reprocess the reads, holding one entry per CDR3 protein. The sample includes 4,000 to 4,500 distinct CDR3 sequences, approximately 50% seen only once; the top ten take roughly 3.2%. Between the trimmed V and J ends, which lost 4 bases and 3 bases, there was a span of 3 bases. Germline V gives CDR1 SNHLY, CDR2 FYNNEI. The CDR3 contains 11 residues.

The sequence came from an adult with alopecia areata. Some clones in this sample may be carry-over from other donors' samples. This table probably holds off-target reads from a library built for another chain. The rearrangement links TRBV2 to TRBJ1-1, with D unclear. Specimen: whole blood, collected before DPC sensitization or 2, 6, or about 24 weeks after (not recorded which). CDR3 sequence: CASSVDTEAFF. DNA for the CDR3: TGTGCCAGCAGTGTAGACACTGAAGCTTTCTTT.